Below, 24 T cell receptor beta chains from the same sample are listed, as sequenced in a study of OX40 agonist ivuxolimab in advanced cancers. Only in-frame clones appear in the TCRdb table, and some are missing; sequencing was by immunoSEQ multiplex PCR. The sample contains 35,000 to 40,000 clones, 60% to 85% of which appear only once. Here the sequenced sample was CD4+ or CD8+ T cells sorted from blood, taken in a trial of the OX40 agonist ivuxolimab. All receptors derive from an adult with an advanced solid tumor such as melanoma, head and neck, liver or kidney cancer.

The chain joins TRBV5-4 to TRBJ2-7; 9 bases match TRBD1. This CDR3 has 16 residues. Germline V gene sequence: CDR1 SGHNT, CDR2 YYREEE (reference sequence). With V trimmed by 4 bases and J by 3 bases, 11 bases remained unmatched. This CDR3 is CASSQGVGDRDYEQYF. The CDR3, as DNA: TGTGCCAGCAGCCAAGGGGTTGGGGACAGGGACTACGAGCAGTACTTC. Complete variable domain (other parts from reference TRBV5-4 and TRBJ2-7): ETGVTQSPTHLIKTRGQQVTLRCSSQSGHNTVSWYQQALGQGPQFIFQYYREEENGRGNFPPRFSGLQFPNYSSELNVNALELDDSALYLCASSQGVGDRDYEQYFGPGTRLTVT.

This CDR3 is CASWRYGYTF. The CDR3 DNA is TGTGCCAGCTGGAGATATGGCTACACCTTC. The genes are TRBV28 and TRBJ1-2, with D hard to call. CDR3 size: 10 residues. Trimming took off 8 bases at V and 5 bases at J, with 6 bases between the two ends. Germline-derived CDR1 and CDR2 are MDHEN and SYDVKM.

The chain uses TRBV7-2 and TRBJ2-5; 8 bases agree with TRBD1. The length of the CDR3 is 14 residues. Germline CDR1 is SGHTA and CDR2 is FQGNSA. Trimming at V came to 4 bases and at J to 4 bases, leaving 5 bases not matched to a gene. The CDR3 reads CASSSRTGPETQYF. As DNA, the CDR3 is TGTGCCAGCAGCTCTCGGACAGGGCCAGAGACCCAGTACTTC.

This clone was counted only a few times. J is TRBJ2-7 and V is TRBV5-7; 11 bases map to TRBD1. TRBV5-7 is reported as an ORF; its role is uncertain. This CDR3 is 14 amino acids long. V lost 7 bases and J lost 2; bases outside the gene matches: 5. CDR3 in DNA: TGTGCCAGCCCGGACAGGGGGCCAGCCTACGAGCAGTACTTC. Its protein is CASPDRGPAYEQYF.

This chain uses TRBV5-1 with TRBJ1-2; D is unresolved. CDR1 is SGHRS and CDR2 is YFSETQ in the germline V gene. This CDR3 comprises 14 residues. Trimming removed 0 bases from V and 4 bases from J, with 10 bases in between. Here the CDR3 reads CASSLEPDSYGYTF. The CDR3 coding sequence is TGCGCCAGCAGCTTGGAGCCAGACTCCTATGGCTACACCTTC.

This clone showed up just once. The chain recombines TRBV19 with TRBJ1-3; 8 bases fit TRBD1. Germline CDR1 LNHDA, CDR2 SQIVND (reference sequence). There are 15 residues in the CDR3. With 6 bases clipped from V and 0 bases from J, the junction kept 4 bases outside the gene matches. CDR3 DNA: TGTGCCAGTAGGACAGGGGCCTACTCTGGAAACACCATATATTTT. This sequence encodes CASRTGAYSGNTIYF.

The chain employs TRBV5-1 and TRBJ1-3; D gene uncertain. V lost 0 bases and J lost 5, with 3 bases in between. Per the germline V gene, CDR1 is SGHRS and CDR2 is YFSETQ. This CDR3 comprises 12 residues. The CDR3 protein is CASSLDRNTIYF. The CDR3 DNA reads TGCGCCAGCAGCTTGGACAGAAACACCATATATTTT.

The J gene is TRBJ1-3, the V gene TRBV5-1, with D possibly TRBD1 on 5 matching bases. The germline V and J ends were trimmed by 0 bases and 2 bases, with 12 bases remaining between them. The CDR3 has 16 amino acids. Germline CDR1 reads SGHRS; CDR2 reads YFSETQ. The CDR3 DNA reads as TGCGCCAGCAGCTTGGGGACAACCTCCCCTGGAAACACCATATATTTT. Translated, it gives CASSLGTTSPGNTIYF.

The J gene is TRBJ2-7, the V gene TRBV6-1; TRBD2 is a possible D gene (5 bases). The CDR3 has 18 residues. Deletions cut 0 bases from V and 4 bases from J, with 22 bases between. CDR1 is MNHNS, CDR2 SASEGT, per germline. This CDR3 reads CASSEAGVGNTRAYEQYF. In DNA form, the CDR3 reads TGTGCCAGCAGTGAAGCCGGAGTGGGTAACACGAGGGCTTACGAGCAGTACTTC.

This chain links TRBV13 with TRBJ1-6; TRBD1 aligns across 9 bases. This CDR3 comprises 15 residues. From germline, CDR1 is PRHDT and CDR2 FYEKMQ (reference sequence). The V and J ends lost 5 bases and 9 bases, in that order; junction bases with no gene match: 8. The CDR3 nucleotides are TGTGCCAGCAGCCTGGGGGACAGGGAAGTTTCACCCCTCCACTTT. Its translation: CASSLGDREVSPLHF.

The rearrangement uses TRBV28 and TRBJ2-7; D unresolved. The ends were cut back, 3 bases at V and 2 bases at J, with 11 bases in the middle. This CDR3 spans 14 amino acids. Germline-derived CDR1 and CDR2 are MDHEN and SYDVKM. The CDR3 sequence: CASSFIYGPYEQYF. CDR3 bases: TGTGCCAGCAGTTTTATCTATGGACCCTACGAGCAGTACTTC.

This clone turned up a few times. The chain has TRBV5-8 and TRBJ2-2; no clear D gene. The CDR3 consists of 14 residues. Germline V lookup: CDR1 SGHTS, CDR2 YDEGEE. The germline V and J ends were trimmed by 3 bases and 3 bases, with 9 bases remaining between them. CDR3 bases: TGTGCCAGCAGCTCCTATCTCGACACCGGGGAGCTGTTTTTT. Protein: CASSSYLDTGELFF.

The sample holds a few counts of this clone. This chain joins TRBV15 and TRBJ2-1; the D is unclear. Looked up from germline, CDR1 is LNHNV and CDR2 is YYDKDF (reference sequence). The V gene lost 5 bases and the J gene lost 10 bases, with 21 bases spanning the gap. The CDR3 spans 15 residues. CDR3 protein: CATSRWGSNSWEQFF. CDR3 nucleotide sequence: TGTGCCACCAGCCGGTGGGGATCCAACTCATGGGAGCAGTTCTTC. The full variable domain, with the rest looked up from reference TRBV15 and TRBJ2-1, is DAMVIQNPRYQVTQFGKPVTLSCSQTLNHNVMYWYQQKSSQAPKLLFHYYDKDFNNEADTPDNFQSRRPNTSFCFLDIRSPGLGDTAMYLCATSRWGSNSWEQFFGPGTRLTVL.

CDR3 loop: CASRRNVNQPQHF. In nucleotides, the CDR3 is TGTGCCAGCAGGCGGAATGTTAATCAGCCCCAGCATTTT. The gene calls are TRBV6-1 and TRBJ1-5; D is unclear. The CDR3 consists of 13 residues. V was clipped by 6 bases and J by 4 bases, with 10 bases between them. CDR1 and CDR2 (germline): MNHNS, SASEGT.

This clone has just a few counts. The chain links TRBV10-3 to TRBJ2-1, with D perhaps matching TRBD2 (5 bases). This CDR3 comprises 14 residues. Germline lookup yields CDR1 ENHRY and CDR2 SYGVKD. Trimming pared 4 bases from V and 0 bases from J, leaving 7 bases between. CDR3 sequence: CAISAGNSYNEQFF. CDR3 coding DNA: TGTGCCATCAGTGCCGGGAACTCCTACAATGAGCAGTTCTTC.

This clone came up once. The V and J genes are TRBV28 and TRBJ1-5; 11 bases line up with TRBD1. The junction had 9 bases not matched to a gene; V was cut back by 7 bases and J by 7 bases. This CDR3 contains 15 residues. Germline values: CDR1 MDHEN, CDR2 SYDVKM. The CDR3 protein is CASTTAGTGGQPQHF. The CDR3 region has the DNA TGTGCCAGCACCACAGCCGGGACAGGGGGACAGCCCCAGCATTTT.

V and J are TRBV18 and TRBJ2-2, with 7 bases that match TRBD1. The J segment lost 4 bases and the V segment lost 5 bases, leaving 7 bases of the junction unmatched. CDR1 KGHSH and CDR2 LQKENI come from the germline V gene. The CDR3 contains 15 residues. CDR3 amino acids: CASSITGVITGELFF. The CDR3 DNA is TGTGCCAGCTCAATTACAGGGGTCATCACCGGGGAGCTGTTTTTT. The full variable domain, its missing parts supplied by reference TRBV18 and TRBJ2-2, is NAGVMQNPRHLVRRRGQEARLRCSPMKGHSHVYWYRQLPEEGLKFMVYLQKENIIDESGMPKERFSAEFPKEGPSILRIQQVVRGDSAAYFCASSITGVITGELFFGEGSRLTVL.

This chain links TRBV28 with TRBJ2-1, with TRBD1 matching over 11 bases. V was clipped by 3 bases and J by 9 bases; unmatched bases: 4. Germline V gene data show CDR1 as MDHEN and CDR2 as SYDVKM. The CDR3 contains 14 residues. The CDR3 here is CASSFEDRGREQFF. The DNA of the CDR3 is TGTGCCAGCAGTTTTGAGGACAGGGGGCGTGAGCAGTTCTTC. Supplemented by reference TRBV28 and TRBJ2-1, the full variable domain reads DVKVTQSSRYLVKRTGEKVFLECVQDMDHENMFWYRQDPGLGLRLIYFSYDVKMKEKGDIPEGYSVSREKKERFSLILESASTNQTSMYLCASSFEDRGREQFFGPGTRLTVL.

The chain recombines TRBV6-1 with TRBJ1-1, with 8 positions matching TRBD1. V shed 4 bases and J 5 bases; nucleotides not matched to a gene: 9. This CDR3 comprises 15 residues. The V gene's germline CDR1 is MNHNS and CDR2 SASEGT. The CDR3 loop is CASSAPDRAETEAFF. In DNA, the CDR3 is TGTGCCAGCAGTGCTCCGGACAGGGCGGAAACTGAAGCTTTCTTT.

This sequence joins TRBV30 and TRBJ2-7; a possible D gene is TRBD2 (5 bases). CDR3 length: 11 amino acids. With 1 base removed from V and 6 bases from J, the gap between germline ends came to 7 bases. Germline V CDR1 and CDR2: GTSNPN, SVGIG (reference sequence). The CDR3 sequence is CAWSGTGEQYF. In DNA form, the CDR3 reads TGTGCCTGGAGTGGGACTGGCGAGCAGTACTTC.

The V call is TRBV7-2, the J call TRBJ2-1, with 8 bases identical to TRBD1. The V and J ends lost 4 bases and 4 bases, in that order; junction bases with no gene match: 3. The CDR3 extends over 14 amino acids. Germline CDR1 is SGHTA and CDR2 is FQGNSA. For the CDR3, the DNA is TGTGCCAGCAGCTACGGACAGGGTTACAATGAGCAGTTCTTC. Its protein is CASSYGQGYNEQFF.

The V gene is TRBV2, the J gene TRBJ1-6; the match to TRBD1 covers 7 bases. CDR3 length: 13 amino acids. Germline V gene lookup returns CDR1 SNHLY and CDR2 FYNNEI. The trim removed 10 bases at V and 6 bases at J, leaving 6 bases unmatched. This CDR3 is CAILTGTNSPLHF. CDR3 nucleotides: TGTGCCATCCTGACAGGGACTAATTCACCCCTCCACTTT.

This chain joins TRBV29-1 and TRBJ1-1; D is unresolved. V lost 1 base to trimming and J lost 0 bases, with 15 bases between them. The CDR3 totals 16 residues. Germline CDR1 SQVTM, CDR2 ANQGSEA. CDR3 amino acids: CSVEGLGTSLNTEAFF. CDR3 DNA: TGCAGCGTTGAAGGGTTGGGCACATCCTTGAACACTGAAGCTTTCTTT.

This sequence joins TRBV11-2 and TRBJ1-1; D is unclear. Germline V lookup: CDR1 SGHAT, CDR2 FQNNGV. The CDR3 runs 15 residues. The V gene lost 2 bases and the J gene lost 6 bases, with 16 bases spanning the gap. The CDR3 DNA reads as TGTGCCAGCAGCTTAAATCTGGGGAGGGCGGCTGAAGCTTTCTTT. Its translation: CASSLNLGRAAEAFF.